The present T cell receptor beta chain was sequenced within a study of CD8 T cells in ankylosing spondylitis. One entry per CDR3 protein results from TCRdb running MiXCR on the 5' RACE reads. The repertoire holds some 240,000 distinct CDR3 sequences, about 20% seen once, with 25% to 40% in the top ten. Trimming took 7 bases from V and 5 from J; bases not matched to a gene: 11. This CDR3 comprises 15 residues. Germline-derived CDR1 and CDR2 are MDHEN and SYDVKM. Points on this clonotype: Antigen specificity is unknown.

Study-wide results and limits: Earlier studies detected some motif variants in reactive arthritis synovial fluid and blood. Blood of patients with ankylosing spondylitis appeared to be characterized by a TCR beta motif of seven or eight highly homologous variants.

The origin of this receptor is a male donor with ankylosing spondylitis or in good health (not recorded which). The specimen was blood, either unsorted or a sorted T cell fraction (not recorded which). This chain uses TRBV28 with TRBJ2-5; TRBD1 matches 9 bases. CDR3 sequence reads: CASTRGQGNLETQYF. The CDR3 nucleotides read TGTGCCAGCACCAGGGGACAGGGAAATTTGGAGACCCAGTACTTC.